These 9 T cell receptor beta chains originate from one sample sequenced in a study of T cell repertoires in cytomegalovirus infection (dated by TCRdb to about 2019). This sample was sequenced with an Illumina HiSeq 1500. TCRdb reran the public reads through fastp at Q25 and MiXCR, keeping productive beta chains. Entries are consolidated by CDR3 protein sequence, retaining the most common genes and DNA. A total of tens of thousands of distinct CDR3 sequences appear in this sample, 3.5% to 4% of them only once. The ten largest clones capture 20% to 25% of the sample. Sequences were obtained from PBMCs. The receptors derive from a human donor in good health (CMV status not recorded). Some clones in this sample may be carry-over from other donors' samples.

This clonotype was seen many times. The J gene is TRBJ2-5, the V gene TRBV20-1, with 8 bases that match TRBD2. With 0 bases clipped from V and 5 bases from J, the junction kept 5 bases outside the gene matches. Germline CDR1 DFQATT, CDR2 SNEGSKA (reference sequence). CDR3 size: 14 residues. The CDR3 region is CSARDGRAGETQYF. The DNA for the CDR3 is TGCAGTGCTAGAGACGGGAGGGCTGGGGAGACCCAGTACTTC.

This clonotype was observed many times. The chain joins TRBV7-2 to TRBJ2-1, with D unclear. CDR3 length equals 14 residues. Germline CDR1 and CDR2: SGHTA and FQGNSA. V gave up 1 base and J gave up 5 bases, with 9 bases separating them. The CDR3 DNA sequence: TGTGCCAGCAGCTTAGATCGGCTGCACAATGAGCAGTTCTTC. It is translated as CASSLDRLHNEQFF. The full variable domain, its missing parts supplied by reference TRBV7-2 and TRBJ2-1, is GAGVSQSPSNKVTEKGKDVELRCDPISGHTALYWYRQSLGQGLEFLIYFQGNSAPDKSGLPSDRFSAERTGGSVSTLTIQRTQQEDSAVYLCASSLDRLHNEQFFGPGTRLTVL.

This clonotype was detected many times. The chain couples TRBV5-1 to TRBJ1-1, with 9 bases aligning to TRBD1. This CDR3 comprises 17 residues. Germline V gene data show CDR1 as SGHRS and CDR2 as YFSETQ. The trim removed 2 bases at V and 3 bases at J, leaving 11 bases unmatched. CDR3 DNA sequence: TGCGCCAGCAGCTTCGCGTTACAGGGGGCTTGGGACACTGAAGCTTTCTTT. It codes for CASSFALQGAWDTEAFF.

This clonotype has at least ten counts. V is TRBV10-3 and J is TRBJ1-1; D gene unclear. The CDR3 runs 13 residues. Germline V gene lookup returns CDR1 ENHRY and CDR2 SYGVKD. The V gene lost 2 bases and the J gene lost 1 base, with 5 bases spanning the gap. The CDR3: CAISETPNTEAFF. CDR3 nucleotide sequence: TGTGCCATCAGTGAGACACCGAACACTGAAGCTTTCTTT.

This clonotype was counted many times. V is TRBV7-6 and J is TRBJ2-1; possible D gene TRBD2, 6 bases. Germline V gene lookup returns CDR1 SGHVS and CDR2 FNYEAQ. There are 18 residues in the CDR3. The V end lost 5 bases, the J end lost 7 bases, and 27 bases lay between the germline ends. The CDR3 region has the DNA TGTGCCAGCAGCGCCGCTTTAATAGGAGCGGGTCTGCGTAATGAGCAGTTCTTC. This encodes CASSAALIGAGLRNEQFF. Looking up the rest from reference TRBV7-6 and TRBJ2-1 gives the full variable domain: GAGVSQSPRYKVTKRGQDVALRCDPISGHVSLYWYRQALGQGPEFLTYFNYEAQQDKSGLPNDRFSAERPEGSISTLTIQRTEQRDSAMYRCASSAALIGAGLRNEQFFGPGTRLTVL.

The table lists this clonotype with many counts. This chain joins TRBV7-2 and TRBJ2-3; perhaps TRBD1 as D (5 bases). The germline CDR1 and CDR2 sequences are SGHTA and FQGNSA. The CDR3 is made up of 14 amino acids. V lost 5 bases, J lost 5 bases, and 14 bases lay in between. This CDR3 is CASSPAWGKDTQYF. The DNA for the CDR3 is TGTGCCAGCAGCCCCGCCTGGGGCAAAGATACGCAGTATTTT.

With regard to this clonotype: This may be a read error: a much more frequent sequence differs by one nucleotide. The CDR3 carries no conserved terminal phenylalanine or tryptophan, so it likely arises from a read error. The V call is TRBV7-2, the J call TRBJ1-6; unclear D gene. The CDR3 consists of 16 residues. V dropped 5 bases and J dropped 0 bases, with 11 bases sitting between them. In germline, CDR1 is SGHTA, CDR2 FQGNSA. The CDR3 loop reads CASSLDISSYNSPLHY. In DNA, the CDR3 is TGTGCCAGCAGCCTAGACATAAGCTCCTATAATTCACCCCTCCACTAT.

This clonotype has a count of ten or more. The genes are TRBV7-9 and TRBJ1-6; a possible D gene is TRBD1 (5 bases). Trimming removed 5 bases from V and 6 bases from J, with 14 bases in between. The CDR3 is 15 amino acids. Germline CDR1 SEHNR, CDR2 FQNEAQ (reference sequence). CDR3 sequence (DNA): TGTGCCAGCAGCACGGGGGAACAGGTTAATTCACCCCTCCACTTT. The encoded protein is CASSTGEQVNSPLHF.

This clonotype was seen at least ten times. This chain joins TRBV7-2 and TRBJ2-4; tentatively, D is TRBD2 (5 bases). Germline assignment: CDR1 SGHTA and CDR2 FQGNSA. Trimming pared 4 bases from V and 1 base from J, leaving 8 bases between. The length of the CDR3 is 14 residues. CDR3 DNA: TGTGCCAGCAGCTGGGGAGCCGCCAAAAACATTCAGTACTTC. Its protein is CASSWGAAKNIQYF.